Listed here are 11 T cell receptor beta chains from one sample, sequenced in a study of shared clonotypes between healthy human individuals. Libraries were prepared by immunoSEQ multiplex PCR; TCRdb keeps only in-frame clonotypes and omits some of them. This sample has over 850,000 clones; approximately 80% occur once, and the top ten carry about 0.52%. Sample: memory CD4+ T cells from PBMCs. The sample's subset: CD45RA-negative fraction. All receptors come from a man between 18 and 35 years old in good health. Some clones in this sample may be carry-over from other donors' samples.

Comments on this clone: Other DNA sequences in the sample encode the same CDR3. J is TRBJ2-7 and V is TRBV5-1; 10 bases map to TRBD1. This CDR3 is built from 14 residues. Germline CDR1 reads SGHRS; CDR2 reads YFSETQ. J gave up 4 bases and V 5 bases, and 6 bases lay outside the gene matches. CDR3 DNA sequence: TGCGCCAGCAGGCCGCCGGGACAGGGGTACGAGCAGTACTTC. Its protein product is CASRPPGQGYEQYF.

V and J are TRBV7-2 and TRBJ1-3; D not certain. Germline lookup yields CDR1 SGHTA and CDR2 FQGNSA. The CDR3 is made up of 19 amino acids. Trimming took 3 bases from V and 0 from J, leaving 21 bases between them. DNA of the CDR3: TGTGCCAGCAGCTTGGTTGGGTACCTCGGACGGGACTCTGGAAACACCATATATTTT. Its protein is CASSLVGYLGRDSGNTIYF.

This chain joins TRBV14 and TRBJ2-1; D tentatively fits TRBD1 or TRBD2 (6 bases each). The CDR3 is 14 residues long. The germline V gene has CDR1 SGHDN and CDR2 FVKESK. Trimming removed 4 bases at V and 7 bases at J, with 14 bases between. DNA for the CDR3: TGTGCCAGCAGCCGCAGGGGTGCGGGAAATGAGCAGTTCTTC. Its protein product is CASSRRGAGNEQFF.

This clone was detected only a few times. The V and J genes are TRBV11-3 and TRBJ1-1; D possibly corresponds to TRBD1 (5 bases). The length of the CDR3 is 13 residues. Per germline, CDR1 SGHNT and CDR2 YENEEA. Trimming shortened V by 5 bases and J by 5 bases, and 12 bases separated the two germline ends. The CDR3 nucleotides are TGTGCCAGCAGCCACGGGACGGGGACTGAAGCTTTCTTT. Protein: CASSHGTGTEAFF.

CDR3 nucleotide sequence: TGTGCCAGCAGTTACTCGGGGGACTACCAAGAGACCCAGTACTTC. It yields the protein CASSYSGDYQETQYF. This chain links TRBV6-6 with TRBJ2-5; perhaps TRBD2 as D (6 bases). Trimming pared 0 bases from V and 0 bases from J, leaving 8 bases between. The germline V gene has CDR1 MNHNY and CDR2 SVGAGI (reference sequence). The CDR3 sequence is 15 residues long.

The chain joins TRBV10-3 to TRBJ1-2; no clear D. Germline CDR1 and CDR2: ENHRY and SYGVKD. V lost 10 bases and J 8 bases, leaving 14 bases between the germline ends. This CDR3 is 11 amino acids long. The CDR3 here is CATQSGWGYTF. The CDR3, as DNA: TGTGCCACCCAAAGTGGGTGGGGCTACACCTTC.

The chain couples TRBV30 to TRBJ2-2; D unresolved. Trimming cost V 2 bases and J 7 bases, with 8 bases left between them. Per the germline V gene, CDR1 is GTSNPN and CDR2 is SVGIG (reference sequence). The CDR3 contains 12 residues. The CDR3 spells CAWSRIGGELFF. DNA of the CDR3: TGTGCCTGGAGTAGAATAGGCGGGGAGCTGTTTTTT.

This chain uses TRBV15 with TRBJ2-7; 11 bases are shared with TRBD1. Germline loops: CDR1 LNHNV, CDR2 YYDKDF (reference sequence). CDR3 length: 13 residues. V was clipped by 0 bases and J by 13 bases; unmatched bases: 5. The CDR3 DNA follows: TGTGCCACCAGCAGAGAACCGGGACAGGGGGTTTACTTC. Its translation is CATSREPGQGVYF. The variable domain in full, with the rest retrieved from reference TRBV15 and TRBJ2-7, is DAMVIQNPRYQVTQFGKPVTLSCSQTLNHNVMYWYQQKSSQAPKLLFHYYDKDFNNEADTPDNFQSRRPNTSFCFLDIRSPGLGDTAMYLCATSREPGQGVYFGPGTRLTVT.

V usage is TRBV4-1 and J usage is TRBJ2-7; tentative D call: TRBD1 (6 bases). Between the trimmed V and J ends, which lost 5 bases and 7 bases, there was a span of 15 bases. The germline V gene encodes CDR1 MGHRA and CDR2 YSYEKL. CDR3 length: 13 residues. CDR3 loop: CASSRAGDGEQYF. As DNA, the CDR3 is TGCGCCAGCAGCAGGGCAGGGGATGGGGAGCAGTACTTC.

The genes are TRBV7-8 and TRBJ1-4; 7 bases fit TRBD1. Losses at the gene ends were 7 bases for V and 7 bases for J; bases not matched to a gene: 18. Germline V gene sequence: CDR1 SGHVS, CDR2 FQNEAQ. This CDR3 comprises 17 residues. The CDR3 nucleotides are TGTGCCAGCATTGGTTCCAGGGGGTTTAGTCATGGTGAAAAACTGTTTTTT. It encodes CASIGSRGFSHGEKLFF.

The V gene is TRBV5-5, the J gene TRBJ2-6; no clear D gene. With 4 bases removed from V and 8 bases from J, the gap between germline ends came to 4 bases. Germline CDR1 reads SGHKS; CDR2 reads YYEKEE (reference sequence). The CDR3 has 11 amino acids. In DNA form, the CDR3 reads TGTGCCAGCAGCCCGACCAACGTCCTGACTTTC. As protein: CASSPTNVLTF.